The 8 T cell receptor beta chains below come from one sample, sequenced in a study of CD8 T cells in Susac syndrome. Reverse transcription of roughly 0.45 to 1 ug RNA used random hexamers. TCRdb analysed the immunoSEQ multiplex PCR reads with MiXCR anew, one entry per CDR3 protein. Here the sample spans about 160,000 distinct CDR3 sequences, about 94% being singletons. The sequenced sample was CD4+ T cells from PBMCs. The receptors here all came from a human donor in good health.

CDR3 DNA: TGTGCCAGCGAAATAGGGTACACCGGGGAGCTGTTTTTT. Its translation is CASEIGYTGELFF. This chain uses TRBV2 with TRBJ2-2; D ambiguous. This CDR3 region has 13 residues. V was shortened by 8 bases and J by 3 bases, with 10 bases between the two germline ends. Germline loops: CDR1 SNHLY, CDR2 FYNNEI.

This chain uses TRBV4-1 with TRBJ2-3; D remains unclear. The CDR3 has 16 residues. The germline V gene has CDR1 MGHRA and CDR2 YSYEKL. Trimming pared 0 bases from V and 0 bases from J, leaving 10 bases between. The chain's CDR3 is CASSQDSSTSTDTQYF. CDR3 in DNA: TGCGCCAGCAGCCAAGACAGTTCAACTAGCACAGATACGCAGTATTTT.

The V gene is TRBV6-1, the J gene TRBJ2-7; D is perhaps TRBD2 (5 bases). Germline-derived CDR1 and CDR2 are MNHNS and SASEGT. The CDR3 is made up of 15 amino acids. Trimming took 1 base from V and 5 from J, leaving 15 bases between them. This chain's CDR3 is CASSEGGALGNEQYF. CDR3 in DNA: TGTGCCAGCAGTGAAGGGGGAGCCCTGGGCAACGAGCAGTACTTC.

The rearrangement joins TRBV29-1 to TRBJ2-5; 11 bases align to TRBD1. This CDR3 has 13 residues. V was pared by 8 bases and J by 5 bases, with 7 bases of the junction left unmatched. Looked up from germline, CDR1 is SQVTM and CDR2 is ANQGSEA. CDR3 coding DNA: TGCAGCACCACCGGGACAGGGGGGGAGACCCAGTACTTC. The encoded protein is CSTTGTGGETQYF.

The genes are TRBV6-1 and TRBJ2-4, with D uncertain. Germline loops: CDR1 MNHNS, CDR2 SASEGT. The CDR3 has 10 amino acids. Trimming stripped 3 bases from V and 7 bases from J, with 1 base between. CDR3 loop: CASSENIQYF. In DNA form, the CDR3 reads TGTGCCAGCAGTGAGAACATTCAGTACTTC.

V usage is TRBV2 and J usage is TRBJ2-7, with D tentatively TRBD1 or TRBD2 (6 bases each). This CDR3 region has 12 residues. V was trimmed by 9 bases and J by 5 bases, leaving 14 bases between them. CDR1 and CDR2 from the germline V gene are SNHLY and FYNNEI. The CDR3 loop reads CASAGDLHEQYF. In nucleotides, the CDR3 is TGTGCCAGTGCAGGGGACTTACACGAGCAGTACTTC.

The chain is built from TRBV5-1 and TRBJ1-1, with 9 bases identical to TRBD1. CDR3 length: 14 amino acids. The junction had 4 bases not matched to a gene; V was cut back by 6 bases and J by 1 base. CDR1 and CDR2 from the germline V gene are SGHRS and YFSETQ. In DNA, the CDR3 is TGCGCCAGCACCGGACAGGGGACGAACACTGAAGCTTTCTTT. It specifies CASTGQGTNTEAFF.

The chain joins TRBV20-1 to TRBJ1-1; D not certain. The V and J ends lost 0 bases and 0 bases respectively, with 17 bases between them. CDR3 size: 17 residues. Germline V gene lookup returns CDR1 DFQATT and CDR2 SNEGSKA (reference sequence). CDR3 DNA sequence: TGCAGTGCTAGAGATCAGAGTAGGGCCCAGTTGAACACTGAAGCTTTCTTT. Translated: CSARDQSRAQLNTEAFF.